These T cell receptor beta chains were read from a single sample in a study of CD8+CD57+ T cells in acquired aplastic anemia. MiXCR, run by TCRdb on the reads, gives a single entry per CDR3 protein. The table lists roughly 160,000 distinct CDR3 sequences, roughly 63% of them singletons, with roughly 44% in the top ten. Sequencing was done on a sample of sorted CD4+, CD8+, or CD8+CD57+ T cells (not recorded which) from PBMCs. These receptors were taken from a human donor in good health. Each CDR3 is given with its conserved first and last residue.

j_gene,v_gene,CDR3aa
TRBJ1-1,TRBV4-2,CASSPRTGNTEAFF
TRBJ2-7,TRBV5-1,CASSLGDSSYEQYF
TRBJ2-7,TRBV5-8,CASSLAGSGSNEQYF
TRBJ2-1,TRBV24-1,CATSDLQVGWEGRQDEQFF
TRBJ2-2,TRBV27,CATQPGAGELFF
TRBJ2-1,TRBV24-1,CATSDPGEWKRSRSYNEQFF
TRBJ2-1,TRBV7-9,CASSPSAGYNEQFF
TRBJ1-6,TRBV7-8,CASSFIGQGGSPLHF
TRBJ2-2,TRBV24-1,CATSAPVDTGELFF
TRBJ2-1,TRBV6-2/TRBV6-3,CASRLLAGGVDEQFF
TRBJ1-5,TRBV6-5,CASSYSHSNQPQHF
TRBJ1-2,TRBV19,CASSTGTGGLRYTF
TRBJ2-5,TRBV7-9,CASSMGQGSETQYF
TRBJ2-3,TRBV19,CASKLQGLTDTQYF
TRBJ2-5,TRBV5-1,CASSLDFRGGETQYF
TRBJ2-5,TRBV24-1,CATSDAGTSGETQYF
TRBJ1-1,TRBV5-1,CASSWTVNTEAFF
TRBJ2-3,TRBV2,CASSERRRDTDTQYF
TRBJ1-5,TRBV20-1,CSAPDPSSQPQHF
TRBJ1-6,TRBV11-3,CASKQGGPYNSPLHF
TRBJ2-7,TRBV20-1,CSARVNWDSYEQYF
TRBJ2-7,TRBV20-1,CSASPGLVYEQYF
TRBJ2-7,TRBV6-6,CASRDPGTGGGEQYF
TRBJ2-5,TRBV7-3,CASSLSGAETQYF
TRBJ2-5,TRBV7-9,CASSLVARSDTQYF
TRBJ2-2,TRBV9,CASSGGLGQNTGELFF
TRBJ2-7,TRBV7-2,CASSSDVLSYEQYF
TRBJ1-1,TRBV20-1,CSARWGSNTEAFF